Sequencing of this TCR beta chain was carried out in a study of T cell clonotyping in hematopoietic cell transplantation. Overall study findings and caveats: At the given depth, recipient repertoires were over 97% de novo clonotypes. Higher Inverse Simpson Index values in graft donor and pretransplant recipient predicted broader posttransplant TCR diversity. Recipient TCR diversity dropped after transplant; expanded clonotypes rose from day 30 to 180.

Worth noting for this clone: Its antigen remains unknown.

The germline CDR1 and CDR2 sequences are SGHRS and YFSETQ. The CDR3 runs 13 residues. V dropped 1 base and J dropped 7 bases, with 9 bases sitting between them. Time point denoted: recipient sample about 28 days before transplant, after cytoreduction. Repertoires were generated with immunoSEQ multiplex PCR, while TCRdb's copy carries only in-frame clones and drops some. The sample consists of 3,000 to 4,000 clones, 90% to 97% of them appearing once. The sequence was obtained from a woman aged 50 to 65 with chronic myeloid leukemia. Some clones in this sample may be carry-over from other donors' samples. Sample: peripheral blood mononuclear cells, taken before stem cell transplant. This sequence joins TRBV5-1 and TRBJ2-1, with D perhaps given as TRBD1 or TRBD2 (5 bases each). CDR3 nucleotides: TGCGCCAGCAGCTTGCCAGGGAGTAATGAGCAGTTCTTC. Protein product: CASSLPGSNEQFF.